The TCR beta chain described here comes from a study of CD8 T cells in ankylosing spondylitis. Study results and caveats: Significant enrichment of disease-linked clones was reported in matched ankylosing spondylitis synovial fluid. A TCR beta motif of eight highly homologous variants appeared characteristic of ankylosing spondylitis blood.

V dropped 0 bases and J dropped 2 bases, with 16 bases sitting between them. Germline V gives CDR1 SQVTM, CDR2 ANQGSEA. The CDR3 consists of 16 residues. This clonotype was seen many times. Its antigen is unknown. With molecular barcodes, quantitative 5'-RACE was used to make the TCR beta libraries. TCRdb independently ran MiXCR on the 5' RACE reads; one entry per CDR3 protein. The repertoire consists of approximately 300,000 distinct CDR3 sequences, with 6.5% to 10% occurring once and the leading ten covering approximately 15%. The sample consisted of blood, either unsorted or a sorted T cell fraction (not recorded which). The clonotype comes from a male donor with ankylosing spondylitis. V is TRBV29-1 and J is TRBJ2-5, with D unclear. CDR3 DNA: TGCAGCGTTGAAGATCGATATAGGAAGGCGCAAGAGACCCAGTACTTC. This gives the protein CSVEDRYRKAQETQYF.